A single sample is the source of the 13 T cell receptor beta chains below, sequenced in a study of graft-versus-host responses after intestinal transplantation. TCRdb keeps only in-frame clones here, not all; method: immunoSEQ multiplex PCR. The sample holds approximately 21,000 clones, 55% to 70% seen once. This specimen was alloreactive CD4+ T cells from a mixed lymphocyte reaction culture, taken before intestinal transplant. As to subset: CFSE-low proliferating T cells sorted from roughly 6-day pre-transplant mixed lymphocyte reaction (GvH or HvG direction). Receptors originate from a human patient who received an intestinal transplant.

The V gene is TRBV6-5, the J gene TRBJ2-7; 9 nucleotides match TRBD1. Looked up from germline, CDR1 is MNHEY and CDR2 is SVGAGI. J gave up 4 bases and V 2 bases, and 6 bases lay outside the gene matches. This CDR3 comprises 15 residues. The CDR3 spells CASSYLGTGFYEQYF. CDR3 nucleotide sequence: TGTGCCAGCAGTTACCTGGGGACAGGGTTTTACGAGCAGTACTTC.

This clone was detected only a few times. CDR3 region: CAWSSRLGLAGVGLAKNIQYF. Here the CDR3 DNA reads TGTGCCTGGAGCTCTCGGTTGGGACTAGCGGGAGTGGGACTAGCCAAAAACATTCAGTACTTC. V usage is TRBV30 and J usage is TRBJ2-4; 14 bases align to TRBD2. Germline V CDR1 and CDR2: GTSNPN, SVGIG (reference sequence). Trimming at V came to 3 bases and at J to 0 bases, leaving 16 bases not matched to a gene. The CDR3 is 21 residues long.

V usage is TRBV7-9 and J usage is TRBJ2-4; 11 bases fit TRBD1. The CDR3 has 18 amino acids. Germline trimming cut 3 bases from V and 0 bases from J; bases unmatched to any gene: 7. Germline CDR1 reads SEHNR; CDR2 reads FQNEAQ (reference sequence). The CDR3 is CASSFGTGGYLAKNIQYF. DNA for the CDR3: TGTGCCAGCAGCTTCGGGACAGGGGGATATCTAGCCAAAAACATTCAGTACTTC.

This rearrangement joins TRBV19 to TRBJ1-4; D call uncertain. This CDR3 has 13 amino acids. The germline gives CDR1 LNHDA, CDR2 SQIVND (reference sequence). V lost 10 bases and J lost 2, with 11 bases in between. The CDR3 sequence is CATRHPTNEKLFF. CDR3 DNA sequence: TGTGCCACCAGACACCCCACTAATGAAAAACTGTTTTTT.

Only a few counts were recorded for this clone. The CDR3 sequence: CASSPRQVGETQYF. CDR3 bases: TGTGCCAGCAGCCCCCGGCAGGTAGGAGAGACCCAGTACTTC. The V and J genes are TRBV5-8 and TRBJ2-5; D gene ambiguous. Trimming left V 4 bases short and J 4 bases short, with 14 bases between. Germline lookup yields CDR1 SGHTS and CDR2 YDEGEE. This CDR3 is built from 14 residues. Based on the CDR3 plus reference TRBV5-8 and TRBJ2-5, the full variable domain is EAGVTQSPTHLIKTRGQQATLRCSPISGHTSVYWYQQALGLGLQFLLWYDEGEERNRGNFPPRFSGRQFPNYSSELNVNALELEDSALYLCASSPRQVGETQYFGPGTRLLVL.

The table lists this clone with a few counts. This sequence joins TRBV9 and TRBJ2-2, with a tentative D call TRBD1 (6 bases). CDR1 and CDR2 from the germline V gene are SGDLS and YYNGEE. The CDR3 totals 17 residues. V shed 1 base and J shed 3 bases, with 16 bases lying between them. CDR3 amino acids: CASSVWGHLLDTGELFF. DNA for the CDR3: TGTGCCAGCAGCGTATGGGGACACCTCCTTGACACCGGGGAGCTGTTTTTT.

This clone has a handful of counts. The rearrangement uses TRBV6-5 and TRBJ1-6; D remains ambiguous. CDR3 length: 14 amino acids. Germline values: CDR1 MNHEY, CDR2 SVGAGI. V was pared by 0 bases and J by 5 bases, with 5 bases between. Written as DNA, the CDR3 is TGTGCCAGCAGTTACTCGCAGGATAATTCACCCCTCCACTTT. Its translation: CASSYSQDNSPLHF.

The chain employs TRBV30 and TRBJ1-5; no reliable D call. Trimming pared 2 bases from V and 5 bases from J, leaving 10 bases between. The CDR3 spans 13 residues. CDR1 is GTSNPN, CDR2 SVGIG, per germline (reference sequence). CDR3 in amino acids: CAWSREVDQPQHF. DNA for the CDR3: TGTGCCTGGAGTCGGGAGGTGGATCAGCCCCAGCATTTT.

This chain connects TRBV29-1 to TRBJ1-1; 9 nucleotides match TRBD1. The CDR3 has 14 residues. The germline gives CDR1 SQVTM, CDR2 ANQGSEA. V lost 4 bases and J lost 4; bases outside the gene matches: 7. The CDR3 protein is CSVVNRGPGTEAFF. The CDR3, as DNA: TGCAGCGTTGTAAACAGGGGGCCGGGCACTGAAGCTTTCTTT.

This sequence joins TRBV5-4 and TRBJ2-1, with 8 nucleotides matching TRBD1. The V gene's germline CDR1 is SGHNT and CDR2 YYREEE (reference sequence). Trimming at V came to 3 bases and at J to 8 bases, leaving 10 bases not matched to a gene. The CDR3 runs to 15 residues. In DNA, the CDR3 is TGTGCCAGCAGCTGGGGACAGGTTGGTCCGTATGAGCAGTTCTTC. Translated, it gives CASSWGQVGPYEQFF.

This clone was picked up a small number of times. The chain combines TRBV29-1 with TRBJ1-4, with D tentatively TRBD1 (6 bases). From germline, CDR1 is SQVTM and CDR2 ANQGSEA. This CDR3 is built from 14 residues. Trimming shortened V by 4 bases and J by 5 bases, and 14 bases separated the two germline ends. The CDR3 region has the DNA TGCAGCGTTGCGGTTGGGACATTAAATGAAAAACTGTTTTTT. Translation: CSVAVGTLNEKLFF.

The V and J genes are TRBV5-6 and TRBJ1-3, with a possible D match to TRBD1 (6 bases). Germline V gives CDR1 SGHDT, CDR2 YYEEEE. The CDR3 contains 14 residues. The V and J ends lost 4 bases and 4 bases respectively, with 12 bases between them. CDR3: CASSEYRAGNTIYF. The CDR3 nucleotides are TGTGCCAGCAGCGAGTACAGGGCCGGAAACACCATATATTTT.

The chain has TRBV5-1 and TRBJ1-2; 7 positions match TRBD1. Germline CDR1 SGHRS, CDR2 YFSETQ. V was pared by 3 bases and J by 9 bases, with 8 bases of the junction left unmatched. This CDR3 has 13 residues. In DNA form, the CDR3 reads TGCGCCAGCAGCTCCTACAGGGGAACGAGCTACACCTTC. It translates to CASSSYRGTSYTF. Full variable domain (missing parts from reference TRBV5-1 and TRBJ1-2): KAGVTQTPRYLIKTRGQQVTLSCSPISGHRSVSWYQQTPGQGLQFLFEYFSETQRNKGNFPGRFSGRQFSNSRSEMNVSTLELGDSALYLCASSSYRGTSYTFGSGTRLTVV.